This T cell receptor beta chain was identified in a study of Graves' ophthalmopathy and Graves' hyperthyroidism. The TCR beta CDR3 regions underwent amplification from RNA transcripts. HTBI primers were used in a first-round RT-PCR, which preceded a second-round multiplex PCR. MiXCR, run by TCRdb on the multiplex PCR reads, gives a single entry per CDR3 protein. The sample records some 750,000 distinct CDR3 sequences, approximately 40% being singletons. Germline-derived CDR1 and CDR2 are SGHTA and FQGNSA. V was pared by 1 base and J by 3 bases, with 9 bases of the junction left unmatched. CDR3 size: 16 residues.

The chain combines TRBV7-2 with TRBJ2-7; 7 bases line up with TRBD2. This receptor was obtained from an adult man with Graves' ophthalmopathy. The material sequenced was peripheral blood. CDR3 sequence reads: CASSLGLAEPYYEQYF. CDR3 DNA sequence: TGTGCCAGCAGCTTAGGGCTAGCGGAACCTTACTACGAGCAGTACTTC. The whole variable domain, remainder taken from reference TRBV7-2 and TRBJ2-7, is GAGVSQSPSNKVTEKGKDVELRCDPISGHTALYWYRQSLGQGLEFLIYFQGNSAPDKSGLPSDRFSAERTGGSVSTLTIQRTQQEDSAVYLCASSLGLAEPYYEQYFGPGTRLTVT.